A selection of T cell receptor beta chains follows, all from one sample in a study of shared clonotypes between healthy human individuals. Libraries were prepared by immunoSEQ multiplex PCR; TCRdb keeps only in-frame clonotypes and omits some of them. The data contain some 2.1 million clones, around 95% of them singletons. Source material: naive CD8+ T cells from PBMCs. The origin of the receptors is a man aged 18 to 29 in good health. Some clones in this sample may be carry-over from other donors' samples. The CDR3 runs from the conserved cysteine through the conserved F or W. D genes are given only for firm matches. Rows may omit the clone size; those that give it use once, few, many or a size class.

-	-	TRBV27	TRBJ2-2	TGTGCCAGCGGGGACCCCGGAGAATACACCGGGGAGCTGTTTTTT	CASGDPGEYTGELFF
-	-	TRBV28	TRBJ1-1	TGTGCCAGCAGTTTAGTGGTCGGCAGGGGGAACACTGAAGCTTTCTTT	CASSLVVGRGNTEAFF
-	-	TRBV12-5	TRBJ2-1	TGTGCTAGTGGTTTGCTCGCGGGGCCCAATGAGCAGTTCTTC	CASGLLAGPNEQFF
TRBD1	once	TRBV7-9	TRBJ2-2	TGTGCCAGCGGCCCGACAGGGGGGCCCGCCGGGGAGCTGTTTTTT	CASGPTGGPAGELFF
-	few	TRBV6-1	TRBJ1-2	TGTGCCAGCGGCCGAGACGGCTATGGCTACACCTTC	CASGRDGYGYTF
TRBD1	-	TRBV2	TRBJ1-1	TGTGCCAGCCAAGGACAGGCCGTTGAAGCTTTCTTT	CASQGQAVEAFF
TRBD1	-	TRBV28	TRBJ2-7	TGTGCCAGCAGCCAGACAGGGGAGGTCTACGAGCAGTACTTC	CASSQTGEVYEQYF
-	-	TRBV4-1	TRBJ2-3	TGCGCCAGCAGCCAACCCGAGTCAATGGCAGATACGCAGTATTTT	CASSQPESMADTQYF
-	-	TRBV6-6	TRBJ1-5	TGTGCCAGCAGTTACTCGGAGGGATTCAGGCCCCAGCATTTT	CASSYSEGFRPQHF
-	-	TRBV5-6	TRBJ2-7	TGTGCCAGCAGGCAACAAGGACAGCGATACGAGCAGTACTTC	CASRQQGQRYEQYF
TRBD1	-	TRBV29-1	TRBJ2-2	TGCAGCGTGGTGAAAGGACAGGGGTCGAACACCGGGGAGCTGTTTTTT	CSVVKGQGSNTGELFF
-	-	TRBV7-6	TRBJ1-1	TGTGCCAGCAGCAAAAGGGAGGACACTGAAGCTTTCTTT	CASSKREDTEAFF